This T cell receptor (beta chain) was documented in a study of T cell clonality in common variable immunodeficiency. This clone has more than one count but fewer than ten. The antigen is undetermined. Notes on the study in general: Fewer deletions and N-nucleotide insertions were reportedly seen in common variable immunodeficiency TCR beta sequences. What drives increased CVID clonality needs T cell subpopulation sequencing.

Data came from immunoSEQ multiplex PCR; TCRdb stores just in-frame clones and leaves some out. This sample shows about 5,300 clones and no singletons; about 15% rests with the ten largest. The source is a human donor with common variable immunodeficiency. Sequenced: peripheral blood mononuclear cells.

The sequenced part of the CDR3 DNA is TGTGCCAGCTCTCTCCAGCAGGGGGACTATGGC. As protein: CASSLQQGDYG. The full CDR3 reads CASSLQQGDYGYTF. The chain has TRBV18 and TRBJ1-2; 7 nucleotides align to TRBD1. The read ends 3 residues early relative to the CDR3; the germline J gene fills the gap. CDR1 and CDR2 from the germline V gene are KGHSH and LQKENI. The CDR3 spans 14 residues. V was pared by 6 bases and J by 3 bases, with 7 bases of the junction left unmatched.